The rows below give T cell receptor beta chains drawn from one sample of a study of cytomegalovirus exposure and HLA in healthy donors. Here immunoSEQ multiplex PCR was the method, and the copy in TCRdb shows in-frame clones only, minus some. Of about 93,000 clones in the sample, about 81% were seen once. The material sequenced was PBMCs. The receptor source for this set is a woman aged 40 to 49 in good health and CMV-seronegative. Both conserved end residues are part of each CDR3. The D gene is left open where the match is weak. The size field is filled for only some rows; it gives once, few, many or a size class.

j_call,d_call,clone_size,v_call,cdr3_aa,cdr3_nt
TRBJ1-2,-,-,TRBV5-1,CASSLRAGEGNYGYTF,TGCGCCAGCAGCTTGAGGGCCGGAGAGGGTAACTATGGCTACACCTTC
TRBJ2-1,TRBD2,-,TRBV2,CASIETSGKNEQFF,TGTGCCAGCATTGAGACTAGCGGGAAAAATGAGCAGTTCTTC
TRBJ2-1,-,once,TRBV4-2,CASSQVHTSSYNEQFF,TGTGCCAGCAGCCAGGTCCATACAAGCTCCTACAATGAGCAGTTCTTC
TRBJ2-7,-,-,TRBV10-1,CASSLHRGEQYF,TGCGCCAGCAGTCTACATAGAGGCGAGCAGTACTTC
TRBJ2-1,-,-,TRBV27,CASSLSTYNEQFF,TGTGCCAGCAGTTTGTCCACCTACAATGAGCAGTTCTTC
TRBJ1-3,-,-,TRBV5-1,CASSSGPQGLSGNTIYF,TGCGCCAGCAGCTCCGGCCCTCAGGGCCTCTCTGGAAACACCATATATTTT
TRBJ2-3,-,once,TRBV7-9,CAMDRTDTQYF,TGTGCCATGGACAGAACAGATACGCAGTATTTT
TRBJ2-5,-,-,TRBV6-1,CASRSTAQYQETQYF,TGTGCCAGCAGGTCGACAGCGCAGTACCAAGAGACCCAGTACTTC
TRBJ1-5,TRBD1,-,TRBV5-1,CASSLDGTGSPQPQHF,TGCGCCAGCAGCTTGGACGGGACAGGGTCCCCTCAGCCCCAGCATTTT
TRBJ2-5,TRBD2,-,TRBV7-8,CASSLGLGGRPSETQYF,TGTGCCAGCAGCTTAGGATTAGGCGGGAGGCCATCGGAGACCCAGTACTTC
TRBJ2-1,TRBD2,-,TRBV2,CASSERGLAVYNEQFF,TGTGCCAGCAGTGAAAGGGGACTAGCGGTATACAATGAGCAGTTCTTC
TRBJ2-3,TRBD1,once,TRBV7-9,CASTIDRDYTDTQYF,TGTGCCAGCACCATCGACAGGGATTACACAGATACGCAGTATTTT
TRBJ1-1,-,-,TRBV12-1,CASSSSVGQGLNTEAFF,TGTGCCAGCAGCTCCAGCGTGGGACAGGGGCTGAACACTGAAGCTTTCTTT
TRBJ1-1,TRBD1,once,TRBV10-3,CAISLGQGGHTEAFF,TGTGCCATCAGTCTCGGACAGGGGGGGCACACTGAAGCTTTCTTT
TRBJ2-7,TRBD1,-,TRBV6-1,CASSRQGAIVQF,TGTGCCAGCAGTCGACAGGGTGCTATCGTGCAATTC
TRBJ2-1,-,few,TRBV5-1,CASSLVGPANEQFF,TGCGCCAGCAGCTTGGTGGGGCCAGCCAATGAGCAGTTCTTC
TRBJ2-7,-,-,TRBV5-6,CASSRRDTSYEQYF,TGTGCCAGCAGCCGCCGGGACACATCCTACGAGCAGTACTTC
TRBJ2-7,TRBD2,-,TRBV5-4,CASSLSGAGSYEQYF,TGTGCCAGCAGCTTGAGCGGGGCTGGTTCCTACGAGCAGTACTTC
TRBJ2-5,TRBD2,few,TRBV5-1,CASSEGLPGETQYF,TGCGCCAGCAGCGAGGGACTACCGGGGGAGACCCAGTACTTC
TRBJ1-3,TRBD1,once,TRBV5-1,CASSLDRGGNTIYF,TGCGCCAGCAGCTTGGACAGGGGTGGAAACACCATATATTTT
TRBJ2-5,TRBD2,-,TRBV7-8,CASSSGLAGQETQYF,TGTGCCAGCAGCTCGGGACTAGCGGGACAAGAGACCCAGTACTTC
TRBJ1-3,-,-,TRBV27,CATGTLGGSGNTIYF,TGTGCCACCGGGACTTTGGGGGGCTCTGGAAACACCATATATTTT